These T cell receptor beta chains were read from a single sample in a study of blood T cell repertoires in COVID-19. Produced via immunoSEQ multiplex PCR; TCRdb's table is partial and in-frame only. Found here are around 75,000 clones, roughly 80% of them singletons; the top ten hold 9.5% to 15%. Sequencing was done on a sample of peripheral blood. The receptors were sampled from a man in his forties or fifties with COVID-19, enrolled during active disease. Each CDR3 is given with its conserved first and last residue. Each record gives: V gene, clone size, J gene, CDR3 protein. Size is omitted from some rows. Given values are once, few, many or a class for expanded clones.

V: TRBV6-5
size: -
J: TRBJ1-3
CDR3: CASSPPRDGNTIYF

V: TRBV5-1
size: few
J: TRBJ2-2
CDR3: CASSVLSGLAGGSTGELFF

V: TRBV27
size: -
J: TRBJ2-3
CDR3: CASSLSGRSSTDTQYF

V: TRBV11-1
size: -
J: TRBJ2-5
CDR3: CASSRGLFGEETQYF

V: TRBV6-5
size: -
J: TRBJ2-3
CDR3: CASTKTGSSTDTQYF

V: TRBV2
size: few
J: TRBJ1-1
CDR3: CASSETGVRTEAFF

V: TRBV7-8
size: -
J: TRBJ1-3
CDR3: CASSPTGGNTIYF

V: TRBV5-6
size: -
J: TRBJ2-1
CDR3: CASGKEVASYNEQFF

V: TRBV5-1
size: -
J: TRBJ1-5
CDR3: CASSVQGAVGQPQHF

V: TRBV4-3
size: -
J: TRBJ2-3
CDR3: CASSQGGGRANFDTQYF

V: TRBV2
size: -
J: TRBJ2-7
CDR3: CASSEWGGRVDEQYF

V: TRBV10-3
size: -
J: TRBJ1-1
CDR3: CATRGQVNTEAFF

V: TRBV7-9
size: -
J: TRBJ2-7
CDR3: CASSLEGGLSYEQYF

V: TRBV15
size: -
J: TRBJ2-1
CDR3: CATSRGGLAGYYNEQFF

V: TRBV9
size: few
J: TRBJ2-1
CDR3: CASSVWASGANEQFF

V: TRBV11-3
size: -
J: TRBJ2-5
CDR3: CASSRRTSGSVETQYF

V: TRBV2
size: -
J: TRBJ2-5
CDR3: CASSAGLLKTQYF

V: TRBV7-3
size: -
J: TRBJ2-1
CDR3: CASSSVPGQGRNEQFF

V: TRBV18
size: -
J: TRBJ2-1
CDR3: CASSSSSYNEQFF

V: TRBV12-5
size: few
J: TRBJ1-1
CDR3: CASQRQGGAEAFF

V: TRBV28
size: once
J: TRBJ2-4
CDR3: CASSQRQPNSWNIQYF

V: TRBV19
size: -
J: TRBJ1-1
CDR3: CASNDRDLNTEAFF